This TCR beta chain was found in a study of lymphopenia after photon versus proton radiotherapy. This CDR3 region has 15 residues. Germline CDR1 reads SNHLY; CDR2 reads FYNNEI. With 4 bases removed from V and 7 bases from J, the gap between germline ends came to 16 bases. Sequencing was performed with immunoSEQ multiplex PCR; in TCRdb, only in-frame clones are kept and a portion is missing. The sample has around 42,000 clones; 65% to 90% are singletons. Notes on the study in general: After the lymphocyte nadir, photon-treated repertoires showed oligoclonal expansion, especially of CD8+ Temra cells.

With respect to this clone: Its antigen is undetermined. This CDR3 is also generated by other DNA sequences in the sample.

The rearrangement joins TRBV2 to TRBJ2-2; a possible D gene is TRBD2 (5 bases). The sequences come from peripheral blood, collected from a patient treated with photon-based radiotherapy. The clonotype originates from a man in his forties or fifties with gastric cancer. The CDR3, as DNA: TGTGCCAGCAGTGCGGGGAAGGGTCGACACGGGGAGCTGTTTTTT. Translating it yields CASSAGKGRHGELFF.